This is a list of T cell receptor beta chains from one sample in a study of blood T cell repertoires in COVID-19. Using immunoSEQ multiplex PCR, the repertoire was profiled, and TCRdb retains in-frame clones only, with some absent. The sample includes some 45,000 clones, roughly 86% of them seen just once. The sequenced sample was peripheral blood. These receptors were collected from a human donor in a cohort sampled during active COVID-19. Each CDR3 is given with its conserved first and last residue. A D gene is named only where the DNA matches it firmly. The listing skips clone size in some rows; elsewhere it reads once, few, many or a size class.

abundance,v_gene,j_gene,d_gene,CDR3aa,CDR3nt
NA,TRBV19,TRBJ1-2,NA,CASASPTGHRGYTF,TGTGCCAGCGCCTCCCCCACAGGCCACCGAGGCTACACCTTC
NA,TRBV13,TRBJ2-1,TRBD2,CASSYGRGLDEQFF,TGTGCCAGCAGCTACGGGAGGGGACTCGATGAGCAGTTCTTC
NA,TRBV9,TRBJ1-2,TRBD1,CASSVAGGGYTF,TGTGCCAGCAGCGTAGCAGGGGGTGGCTACACCTTC
once,TRBV7-9,TRBJ2-1,NA,CASTNWGGTYNEQFF,TGTGCCAGCACAAACTGGGGCGGGACCTACAATGAGCAGTTCTTC
NA,TRBV6-5,TRBJ2-3,TRBD2,CASSLAGFTDTQYF,TGTGCCAGCAGTCTAGCGGGGTTCACAGATACGCAGTATTTT
NA,TRBV20-1,TRBJ1-5,NA,CSASSGTNQPQHF,TGCAGTGCTAGTAGCGGGACCAATCAGCCCCAGCATTTT
few,TRBV20-1,TRBJ1-1,TRBD1,CSASDRGNTEAFF,TGCAGTGCTAGTGACAGGGGGAACACTGAAGCTTTCTTT
NA,TRBV28,TRBJ1-6,TRBD1,CASKRDSYSPLHF,TGTGCCAGCAAACGGGACAGCTATTCACCCCTCCACTTT
NA,TRBV5-1,TRBJ1-1,NA,CASSLGPAGNTEAFF,TGCGCCAGCAGCTTGGGGCCTGCAGGGAACACTGAAGCTTTCTTT
NA,TRBV7-2,TRBJ1-1,NA,CASSTRWTEAFF,TGTGCCAGCAGCACCCGGTGGACTGAAGCTTTCTTT
NA,TRBV6-1,TRBJ2-7,TRBD1,CASSESGTGVYEQYF,TGTGCCAGCAGTGAAAGCGGGACAGGGGTGTACGAGCAGTACTTC
NA,TRBV25-1,TRBJ2-7,TRBD1,CASTPDRVENEQYF,TGTGCCAGCACCCCCGACAGGGTGGAGAACGAGCAGTACTTC
NA,TRBV7-9,TRBJ2-7,TRBD2,CASSLESLAVYEQYF,TGTGCCAGCAGCTTAGAGTCGCTAGCGGTATACGAGCAGTACTTC
NA,TRBV5-1,TRBJ2-7,TRBD1,CASSLQGVYSYEQYF,TGCGCCAGCAGCCTACAGGGGGTCTACTCCTACGAGCAGTACTTC
NA,TRBV6-5,TRBJ2-3,NA,CASSYFRSGTDTQYF,TGTGCCAGCAGTTACTTCCGAAGCGGGACAGATACGCAGTATTTT
NA,TRBV18,TRBJ2-7,NA,CASSPFTRQDSHYEQYF,TGTGCCAGCTCACCGTTCACAAGACAGGACTCCCACTACGAGCAGTACTTC
once,TRBV21-1,TRBJ2-1,NA,CASSKGLVDHNEQFF,TGTGCCAGCAGCAAAGGGCTAGTCGACCACAATGAGCAGTTCTTC
once,TRBV7-2,TRBJ2-5,NA,CASSLVQQETQYF,TGTGCCAGCAGCTTAGTGCAGCAAGAGACCCAGTACTTC
NA,TRBV5-1,TRBJ2-7,TRBD1,CASSWTGGYEQYF,TGCGCCAGCAGCTGGACAGGGGGTTACGAGCAGTACTTC
NA,TRBV23-1,TRBJ2-2,TRBD2,CASSQSPVLAGVTGELFF,TGCGCCAGCAGTCAATCCCCAGTACTAGCGGGGGTTACCGGGGAGCTGTTTTTT
NA,TRBV5-4,TRBJ1-1,NA,CASSDMPDPYTEAFF,TGTGCCAGCAGCGACATGCCGGATCCTTACACTGAAGCTTTCTTT
NA,TRBV7-7,TRBJ2-3,NA,CASSLGLLADTQYF,TGTGCCAGCAGCTTAGGGTTATTAGCAGATACGCAGTATTTT
NA,TRBV6-2/TRBV6-3,TRBJ2-3,NA,CASSPVLVPDTQYF,TGTGCCAGCAGCCCCGTTTTAGTCCCAGATACGCAGTATTTT
NA,TRBV4-3,TRBJ2-5,TRBD2,CASSQDSSGGGFETQYF,TGCGCCAGCAGCCAAGATTCCAGCGGGGGGGGTTTCGAGACCCAGTACTTC
NA,TRBV10-3,TRBJ2-3,TRBD1,CAISETWTGATSTDTQYF,TGTGCCATCAGTGAGACCTGGACAGGGGCGACTAGCACAGATACGCAGTATTTT
NA,TRBV27,TRBJ1-5,NA,CASRLGGNQPQHF,TGTGCCAGCAGGTTAGGGGGGAACCAGCCCCAGCATTTT
NA,TRBV7-6,TRBJ2-1,NA,CASSLVLGEQFF,TGTGCCAGCAGCTTAGTTCTCGGGGAGCAGTTCTTC
NA,TRBV29-1,TRBJ2-7,NA,CSVDNQGPPYEQYF,TGCAGCGTTGATAATCAGGGGCCCCCCTACGAGCAGTACTTC
NA,TRBV7-9,TRBJ2-2,NA,CASSRDWATGELFF,TGTGCCAGCAGCCGGGACTGGGCCACCGGGGAGCTGTTTTTT
NA,TRBV19,TRBJ1-1,NA,CASSTPGTRAGLNTEAFF,TGTGCCAGTAGTACCCCGGGTACTCGGGCGGGCCTGAACACTGAAGCTTTCTTT
NA,TRBV15,TRBJ2-5,TRBD1,CATSRDAGQGGETQYF,TGTGCCACCAGCAGAGATGCTGGACAGGGAGGTGAGACCCAGTACTTC
NA,TRBV2,TRBJ2-1,NA,CASSVLVGNEQFF,TGTGCCAGCAGTGTTCTAGTAGGCAATGAGCAGTTCTTC